The clone carrying this T cell receptor (beta chain) was counted ten times or more. Germline assignment: CDR1 MNHEY and CDR2 SMNVEV (reference sequence). The CDR3 totals 15 residues. V dropped 1 base and J dropped 2; count of bases not matched to a gene: 2. These data originate in a study of T cells in Graves' hyperthyroidism and ophthalmopathy. Study-wide background: Once the initial diagnosis was made, peripheral blood was obtained before any treatment.

Amplified TCR beta CDR3 regions derived from RNA transcripts. The HTBI primer set drove a first-round RT-PCR of the TCR CDR3. TCRdb processed the multiplex PCR reads anew with MiXCR; each CDR3 protein has one entry. Seen here are about 530,000 distinct CDR3 sequences, 15% to 20% observed once, and the top ten hold 17%. The clonotype originates from a woman between 18 and 29 years old with Graves' ophthalmopathy. Sequencing input: blood. The chain couples TRBV27 to TRBJ2-7, with 10 bases lining up with TRBD1. The CDR3 spells CASSLLGQGTYEQYF. Here the CDR3 DNA reads TGTGCCAGCAGTTTATTGGGACAGGGGACCTACGAGCAGTACTTC.